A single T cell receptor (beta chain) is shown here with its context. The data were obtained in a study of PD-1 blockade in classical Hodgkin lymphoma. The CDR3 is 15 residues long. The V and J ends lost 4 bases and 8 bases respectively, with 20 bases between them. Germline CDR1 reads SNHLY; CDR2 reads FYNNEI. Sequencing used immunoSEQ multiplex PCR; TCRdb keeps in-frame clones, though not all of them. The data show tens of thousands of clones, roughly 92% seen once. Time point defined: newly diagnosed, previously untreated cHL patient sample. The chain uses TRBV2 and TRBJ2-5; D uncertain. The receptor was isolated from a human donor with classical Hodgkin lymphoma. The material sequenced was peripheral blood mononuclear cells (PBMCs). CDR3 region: CASSAGIGPRETQYF. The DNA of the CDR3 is TGTGCCAGCAGTGCAGGAATAGGACCAAGAGAAACCCAGTACTTC. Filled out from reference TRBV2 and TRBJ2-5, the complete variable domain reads EPEVTQTPSHQVTQMGQEVILRCVPISNHLYFYWYRQILGQKVEFLVSFYNNEISEKSEIFDDQFSVERPDGSNFTLKIRSTKLEDSAMYFCASSAGIGPRETQYFGPGTRLLVL.